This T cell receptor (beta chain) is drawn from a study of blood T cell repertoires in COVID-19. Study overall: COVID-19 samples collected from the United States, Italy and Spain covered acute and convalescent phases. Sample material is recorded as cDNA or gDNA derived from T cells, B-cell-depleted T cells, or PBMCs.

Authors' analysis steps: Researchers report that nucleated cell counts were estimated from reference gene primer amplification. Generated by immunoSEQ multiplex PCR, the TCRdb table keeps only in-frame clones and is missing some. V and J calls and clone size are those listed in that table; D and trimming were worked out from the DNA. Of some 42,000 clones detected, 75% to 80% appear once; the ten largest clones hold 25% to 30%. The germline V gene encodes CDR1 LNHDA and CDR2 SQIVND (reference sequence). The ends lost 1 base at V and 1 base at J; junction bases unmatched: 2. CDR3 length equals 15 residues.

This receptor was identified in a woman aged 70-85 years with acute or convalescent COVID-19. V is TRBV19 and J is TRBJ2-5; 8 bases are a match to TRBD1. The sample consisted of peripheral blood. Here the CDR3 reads CASSIGTGLQETQYF. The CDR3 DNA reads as TGTGCCAGTAGTATAGGGACAGGGCTCCAAGAGACCCAGTACTTC.